Listed below are T cell receptor beta chains from one sample, sequenced in a study of blood T cell repertoires in COVID-19. Assay used: immunoSEQ multiplex PCR; TCRdb lists only in-frame clones, some missing. The table includes 270,000 or so clones, about nine tenths detected once. The sample consisted of peripheral blood. The receptor source for this set is a woman in her twenties or thirties with active or convalescent COVID-19. The CDR3 runs from the conserved cysteine through the conserved F or W. The D gene is left open where the match is weak. Not every row has a clone size; where given, it reads once, few, many or a size class.

J: TRBJ1-3; V: TRBV15; size: -; D: -; CDR3: CATSRDAGLGNTIYF; DNA: TGTGCCACCAGCAGAGATGCAGGGCTTGGAAACACCATATATTTT
J: TRBJ1-3; V: TRBV5-1; size: -; D: -; CDR3: CASRGETNGNTIYF; DNA: TGCGCCAGCAGGGGAGAGACTAATGGAAACACCATATATTTT
J: TRBJ1-4; V: TRBV6-2/TRBV6-3; size: -; D: -; CDR3: CASSYPGATNEKLFF; DNA: TGTGCCAGCAGTTACCCGGGGGCAACTAATGAAAAACTGTTTTTT
J: TRBJ2-3; V: TRBV19; size: -; D: TRBD2; CDR3: CASSIGGGAGDTQYF; DNA: TGTGCCAGTAGTATAGGCGGGGGGGCCGGCGATACGCAGTATTTT
J: TRBJ2-3; V: TRBV4-3; size: -; D: TRBD2; CDR3: CASSQGLANKQYF; DNA: TGCGCCAGCAGCCAAGGACTAGCCAATAAACAGTATTTT
J: TRBJ2-3; V: TRBV7-9; size: -; D: -; CDR3: CASSPRDLLSTDTQYF; DNA: TGTGCCAGCAGCCCTCGGGACTTACTTAGCACAGATACGCAGTATTTT
J: TRBJ2-3; V: TRBV7-2; size: -; D: TRBD2; CDR3: CASSRTSGSENTQYF; DNA: TGTGCCAGCAGCCGGACTAGCGGGTCTGAAAATACGCAGTATTTT
J: TRBJ2-7; V: TRBV6-5; size: once; D: TRBD1; CDR3: CASSYAGTVQLEQYF; DNA: TGTGCCAGCAGTTACGCCGGGACAGTCCAACTGGAGCAGTACTTC
J: TRBJ2-3; V: TRBV6-6; size: -; D: -; CDR3: CASNNGGGGSTDTQYF; DNA: TGTGCCAGCAATAACGGGGGCGGGGGTAGCACAGATACGCAGTATTTT
J: TRBJ1-2; V: TRBV4-2; size: -; D: TRBD1; CDR3: CASSPDRGDYGYTF; DNA: TGTGCCAGCAGCCCGGACAGGGGTGACTATGGCTACACCTTC
J: TRBJ1-1; V: TRBV6-5; size: -; D: -; CDR3: CASSQLGANTEAFF; DNA: TGTGCCAGCAGCCAACTGGGGGCCAACACTGAAGCTTTCTTT
J: TRBJ2-7; V: TRBV27; size: few; D: -; CDR3: CASSPKVVQASYEQYF; DNA: TGTGCCAGCAGTCCGAAAGTGGTCCAGGCCTCCTACGAGCAGTACTTC
J: TRBJ1-2; V: TRBV7-2; size: -; D: -; CDR3: CASSSSGGAGFEGYTF; DNA: TGTGCCAGCAGCTCCTCTGGCGGGGCAGGGTTTGAGGGCTACACCTTC
J: TRBJ2-2; V: TRBV27; size: -; D: -; CDR3: CASSPLAGRGTGELFF; DNA: TGTGCCAGCAGTCCCCTCGCGGGGCGCGGGACCGGGGAGCTGTTTTTT
J: TRBJ1-2; V: TRBV6-5; size: -; D: -; CDR3: CASSPRVGYYGYTF; DNA: TGTGCCAGCAGTCCCAGGGTGGGATACTATGGCTACACCTTC
J: TRBJ2-7; V: TRBV24-1; size: -; D: -; CDR3: CATRGASGEQYF; DNA: TGTGCCACCAGGGGCGCGAGCGGGGAGCAGTACTTC
J: TRBJ1-5; V: TRBV6-2/TRBV6-3; size: -; D: -; CDR3: CASSTGTQPQHF; DNA: TGTGCCAGCAGCACAGGGACACAGCCCCAGCATTTT
J: TRBJ1-2; V: TRBV3-1/TRBV3-2; size: -; D: -; CDR3: CASSQGLDRVNGYTF; DNA: TGTGCCAGCAGCCAAGGGCTAGATAGAGTTAATGGCTACACCTTC
J: TRBJ2-1; V: TRBV2; size: -; D: TRBD1; CDR3: CASSEDRALEDEQFF; DNA: TGTGCCAGCAGTGAGGACAGGGCTCTTGAGGATGAGCAGTTCTTC
J: TRBJ1-2; V: TRBV10-2; size: -; D: -; CDR3: CASSEKPAGGYTF; DNA: TGCGCCAGCAGTGAGAAGCCTGCGGGGGGCTACACCTTC
J: TRBJ2-3; V: TRBV24-1; size: once; D: -; CDR3: CATSVTGTSTDTQYF; DNA: TGTGCCACCAGTGTGACAGGGACTAGCACAGATACGCAGTATTTT
J: TRBJ1-2; V: TRBV4-1; size: -; D: TRBD1; CDR3: CASSQDIRQGARGYTF; DNA: TGCGCCAGCAGCCAAGATATCCGACAGGGGGCTCGGGGCTACACCTTC
J: TRBJ1-5; V: TRBV6-6; size: -; D: TRBD1; CDR3: CASSRGQPNQPQHF; DNA: TGTGCCAGCAGTCGGGGACAGCCTAATCAGCCCCAGCATTTT
J: TRBJ1-2; V: TRBV6-2/TRBV6-3; size: -; D: -; CDR3: CASSTRGWDYGYTF; DNA: TGTGCCAGCAGTACCAGGGGTTGGGACTATGGCTACACCTTC
J: TRBJ2-5; V: TRBV18; size: -; D: TRBD1; CDR3: CASSPRGTGQETQYF; DNA: TGTGCCAGCTCACCCCGGGGGACAGGCCAAGAGACCCAGTACTTC
J: TRBJ1-6; V: TRBV19; size: -; D: -; CDR3: CASSWGNDPGNSPLHF; DNA: TGTGCCAGTAGTTGGGGCAACGACCCCGGAAATTCACCCCTCCACTTT
J: TRBJ2-3; V: TRBV9; size: -; D: TRBD1; CDR3: CASSVVGQDTDTQYF; DNA: TGTGCCAGCAGCGTAGTTGGACAGGACACAGATACGCAGTATTTT
J: TRBJ2-2; V: TRBV7-3; size: -; D: -; CDR3: CASSPPGQLNTGELFF; DNA: TGTGCCAGCAGCCCCCCAGGACAACTGAACACCGGGGAGCTGTTTTTT
J: TRBJ1-3; V: TRBV5-1; size: -; D: -; CDR3: CASSLVAGHSGNTIYF; DNA: TGCGCCAGCAGCTTGGTAGCAGGGCACTCTGGAAACACCATATATTTT
J: TRBJ2-1; V: TRBV5-1; size: -; D: -; CDR3: CASSWQGSYNEQFF; DNA: TGCGCCAGCAGCTGGCAGGGCTCCTACAATGAGCAGTTCTTC
J: TRBJ2-7; V: TRBV15; size: few; D: -; CDR3: CATSPSPAGTVSYEQYF; DNA: TGTGCCACCAGTCCCTCCCCGGCCGGGACTGTCTCCTACGAGCAGTACTTC
J: TRBJ2-3; V: TRBV10-3; size: -; D: TRBD2; CDR3: CAISGLSGGAGDTQYF; DNA: TGTGCCATCAGTGGGTTGAGCGGGGGGGCCGGTGATACGCAGTATTTT
J: TRBJ2-5; V: TRBV2; size: -; D: TRBD2; CDR3: CASSFGLAFEETQYF; DNA: TGTGCCAGCAGTTTTGGACTAGCCTTTGAAGAGACCCAGTACTTC
J: TRBJ2-1; V: TRBV15; size: -; D: TRBD1; CDR3: CATSRRQGWNEQFF; DNA: TGTGCCACCAGCAGACGACAGGGTTGGAATGAGCAGTTCTTC
J: TRBJ1-4; V: TRBV6-1; size: -; D: -; CDR3: CASSETRGEKLFF; DNA: TGTGCCAGCAGTGAGACAAGGGGGGAAAAACTGTTTTTT
J: TRBJ2-6; V: TRBV30; size: -; D: -; CDR3: CAWSKGHHSGANVLTF; DNA: TGTGCCTGGAGTAAGGGGCACCACTCTGGGGCCAACGTCCTGACTTTC
J: TRBJ2-2; V: TRBV7-3; size: -; D: -; CDR3: CASSFGRGTSGPRELFF; DNA: TGTGCCAGCAGCTTCGGGCGGGGGACATCCGGCCCCCGGGAGCTGTTTTTT
J: TRBJ1-5; V: TRBV6-5; size: -; D: TRBD1; CDR3: CASSYDRVNQPQHF; DNA: TGTGCCAGCAGTTACGACAGGGTAAATCAGCCCCAGCATTTT
J: TRBJ1-3; V: TRBV11-1; size: -; D: TRBD1; CDR3: CASSTGQASSGNTIYF; DNA: TGTGCCAGCAGCACCGGACAGGCCAGCTCTGGAAACACCATATATTTT
J: TRBJ1-2; V: TRBV6-2/TRBV6-3; size: -; D: -; CDR3: CASSYGGSYGYTF; DNA: TGTGCCAGCAGTTACGGCGGGAGCTATGGCTACACCTTC
J: TRBJ2-3; V: TRBV6-5; size: once; D: -; CDR3: CASKRGALATQYF; DNA: TGTGCCAGCAAACGGGGGGCCCTTGCTACGCAGTATTTT
J: TRBJ1-1; V: TRBV29-1; size: -; D: -; CDR3: CSVEKNTEAFF; DNA: TGCAGCGTAGAGAAGAACACTGAAGCTTTCTTT
J: TRBJ1-2; V: TRBV7-2; size: once; D: -; CDR3: CASSPGPGGYGYTF; DNA: TGTGCCAGCAGCCCTGGACCGGGGGGCTATGGCTACACCTTC
J: TRBJ1-5; V: TRBV7-2; size: once; D: TRBD1; CDR3: CASSSNRGERNQPQHF; DNA: TGTGCCAGCAGCTCCAACAGGGGAGAGCGGAATCAGCCCCAGCATTTT
J: TRBJ1-5; V: TRBV27; size: -; D: -; CDR3: CASSSGLWGNQPQHF; DNA: TGTGCCAGCAGTTCGGGACTGTGGGGCAATCAGCCCCAGCATTTT
J: TRBJ2-1; V: TRBV5-1; size: -; D: TRBD2; CDR3: CASGLAGGRNEQFF; DNA: TGCGCCAGCGGACTAGCGGGGGGACGGAATGAGCAGTTCTTC
J: TRBJ2-5; V: TRBV9; size: -; D: TRBD2; CDR3: CASSAGLAGGSQETQYF; DNA: TGTGCCAGCAGCGCCGGACTAGCGGGGGGCTCGCAAGAGACCCAGTACTTC
J: TRBJ2-7; V: TRBV6-5; size: few; D: -; CDR3: CASSYSEGPYEQYF; DNA: TGTGCCAGCAGTTACTCGGAGGGGCCCTACGAGCAGTACTTC
J: TRBJ1-6; V: TRBV7-9; size: -; D: -; CDR3: CASSRGNYNSPLHF; DNA: TGTGCCAGCAGCCGGGGAAACTATAATTCACCCCTCCACTTT
J: TRBJ2-7; V: TRBV6-6; size: -; D: TRBD1; CDR3: CASSPPRTGKSSYEQYF; DNA: TGTGCCAGCAGTCCCCCTCGGACAGGGAAGAGCTCCTACGAGCAGTACTTC
J: TRBJ1-6; V: TRBV29-1; size: -; D: TRBD1; CDR3: CSVIGRLDRGNSPLHF; DNA: TGCAGCGTGATTGGTCGGCTCGACAGGGGAAATTCACCCCTCCACTTT
J: TRBJ1-2; V: TRBV6-5; size: -; D: -; CDR3: CASRPGSQVYGYTF; DNA: TGTGCCAGCAGACCCGGGTCACAAGTATATGGCTACACCTTC
J: TRBJ2-3; V: TRBV5-8; size: -; D: TRBD2; CDR3: CASSLWVAGDTQYF; DNA: TGTGCCAGCAGCTTGTGGGTAGCGGGGGATACGCAGTATTTT
J: TRBJ2-3; V: TRBV7-3; size: -; D: -; CDR3: CASSLGFRQSTDTQYF; DNA: TGTGCCAGCAGCTTAGGCTTTCGCCAGAGCACAGATACGCAGTATTTT